These 11 T cell receptor beta chains came from one sample sequenced in a study of beta chain features in type 1 diabetes. Every bit of the isolated RNA underwent reverse transcription, so sequencing read expressed TCRB transcripts. Measured with immunoSEQ multiplex PCR; TCRdb has only the in-frame clones, and not every one. The table records 300,000 to 350,000 clones, around 8.5% of them present only once. The antigens of these receptors remain unknown. Study-wide results and caveats: TCRB CDR3s from Type 1 diabetes patients were moderately but significantly shorter in all four CD4+ subsets.

The specimen sequenced was central memory CD4+ T cells from blood. Source of these receptors: a man aged 30 to 39 with type 1 diabetes.

This chain joins TRBV11-3 and TRBJ2-1; 11 nucleotides align to TRBD1. The CDR3 totals 16 residues. Germline CDR1 SGHNT, CDR2 YENEEA. J lost 9 bases, V lost 0 bases, and 7 bases had no gene match. In DNA, the CDR3 is TGTGCCAGCAGCTTAGAGGGACAGGGGGTTTTTGGTGAGCAGTTCTTC. Amino acids: CASSLEGQGVFGEQFF.

A few counts support this clone. This chain joins TRBV10-3 and TRBJ2-7; TRBD2 is a possible D gene (5 bases). V lost 8 bases, J lost 2 bases, and 10 bases lay in between. The CDR3 contains 12 residues. From germline, CDR1 is ENHRY and CDR2 SYGVKD. The CDR3 sequence is CAIGREAYEQYF. The CDR3 nucleotides read TGTGCCATCGGCCGGGAAGCCTACGAGCAGTACTTC.

This clone has ten or more counts. The chain has TRBV19 and TRBJ1-6; D gene uncertain. In germline, CDR1 is LNHDA, CDR2 SQIVND (reference sequence). There are 13 residues in the CDR3. V lost 3 bases to trimming and J lost 9 bases, with 9 bases between them. The CDR3 protein is CASSMQEASPLHF. The CDR3 DNA sequence: TGTGCCAGTAGTATGCAGGAGGCTTCACCCCTCCACTTT.

This clone was picked up a small number of times. V and J are TRBV2 and TRBJ2-3; TRBD1 matches 7 bases. With 6 bases clipped from V and 6 bases from J, the junction kept 6 bases outside the gene matches. CDR3 length: 13 residues. Germline CDR1 reads SNHLY; CDR2 reads FYNNEI. The CDR3 region has the DNA TGTGCCAGCAGAAGGGACAGCAAGGATACGCAGTATTTT. Translated: CASRRDSKDTQYF.

The chain combines TRBV7-9 with TRBJ1-6, with D tentatively TRBD1 (5 bases). This CDR3 is 12 amino acids long. The V gene's germline CDR1 is SEHNR and CDR2 FQNEAQ (reference sequence). Trimming removed 4 bases at V and 16 bases at J, with 14 bases between. The CDR3, as DNA: TGTGCCAGCAGCTCCCAAGGGCAGGGTCTCCACTTT. Encoded protein: CASSSQGQGLHF.

This clone was counted only a few times. A junction end diverges from the germline sequence, so it may reflect a read error. This chain links TRBV19 with TRBJ2-1, with 8 bases lining up with TRBD2. Per the germline V gene, CDR1 is LNHDA and CDR2 is SQIVND (reference sequence). The CDR3 spans 15 residues. The DNA for the CDR3 is TGTGCTAGTAAGCGGGGGACTGACTCCTACAATGAGCAGTTCTTC. Protein: CASKRGTDSYNEQFF. Drawing the rest from reference TRBV19 and TRBJ2-1, the complete variable domain is DGGITQSPKYLFRKEGQNVTLSCEQNLNHDAMYWYRQDPGQGLRLIYYSQIVNDFQKGDIAEGYSVSREKKESFPLTVTSAQKNPTAFYLCASKRGTDSYNEQFFGPGTRLTVL.

This clone has a handful of counts. The genes are TRBV5-1 and TRBJ2-5, with 7 bases identical to TRBD1. Germline assignment: CDR1 SGHRS and CDR2 YFSETQ. J lost 5 bases, V lost 4 bases, and 11 bases had no gene match. The CDR3 has 15 amino acids. The CDR3 nucleotides are TGCGCCAGCAGCCCTCAGGACCTACAGGGGGAGACCCAGTACTTC. This codes for CASSPQDLQGETQYF.

This clone was found a few times. The genes are TRBV27 and TRBJ2-3, with D hard to call. The CDR3 spans 14 residues. Between the trimmed V and J ends, which lost 3 bases and 4 bases, there was a span of 11 bases. Germline loops: CDR1 MNHEY, CDR2 SMNVEV (reference sequence). The CDR3 nucleotides read TGTGCCAGCAGTTTCTCTCCACCCCCAGATACGCAGTATTTT. This gives the protein CASSFSPPPDTQYF.

This clone came up a few times. The gene calls are TRBV6-4 and TRBJ1-1, with 7 positions matching TRBD1. With 10 bases clipped from V and 1 base from J, the junction kept 3 bases outside the gene matches. The CDR3 contains 12 residues. In germline, CDR1 is MRHNA, CDR2 SNTAGT. The DNA for the CDR3 is TGTGCCACTTGGACAGGGAACACTGAAGCTTTCTTT. Translation: CATWTGNTEAFF.

Ten or more counts support this clone. This chain connects TRBV7-9 to TRBJ2-1; D tentatively fits TRBD1 or TRBD2 (5 bases each). The germline V gene has CDR1 SEHNR and CDR2 FQNEAQ (reference sequence). V lost 5 bases to trimming and J lost 6 bases, with 20 bases between them. The CDR3 runs 16 residues. DNA for the CDR3: TGTGCCAGCAGCCTGATGGGACCCCAAGTAGGCAATGAGCAGTTCTTC. Translation gives CASSLMGPQVGNEQFF.

This chain connects TRBV7-2 to TRBJ2-5; TRBD1 matches at 7 bases. After removal of 5 bases from V and 9 bases from J, the junction contained 15 bases not matched to a gene. Germline V gives CDR1 SGHTA, CDR2 FQGNSA. CDR3 length: 15 residues. The CDR3 DNA is TGTGCCAGCAGCCAGGCATGGGACAGCCCGATGGCCCAGTACTTC. Encoded protein: CASSQAWDSPMAQYF.